This TCR beta chain derives from a study of identical twins. Each CDR3 protein is one row after TCRdb ran MiXCR on the 5' RACE reads. The sample contains approximately 700,000 distinct CDR3 sequences, about 18% of which appear only once. Germline assignment: CDR1 SGHTA and CDR2 FQGNSA. V lost 6 bases, J lost 0 bases, and 17 bases lay in between. CDR3 length: 16 residues. Another study also made use of these data, one on T cells expressing NK-cell markers.

Material for sequencing was PBMCs. This receptor was obtained from a woman under 30 in good health. The gene calls are TRBV7-2 and TRBJ1-1, with D unclear. CDR3 in DNA: TGTGCCAGCAGTCCCGCGACTAGGGAATTGAACACTGAAGCTTTCTTT. Protein sequence: CASSPATRELNTEAFF.